This record looks at one TCR beta chain sequence and its context. Its antigen specificity is not known. One base away there is no much larger clone; base qualities are not given. V gives up 8 bases and J gives up 7 bases, and the segment between their germline ends measures 18 bases. There are 15 amino acids in the CDR3, from cysteine to phenylalanine inclusive. CDR3 DNA is the only sequence kept; it has 45 bases, read in frame from the first base. Taken from the germline V gene, the CDR1 and CDR2 loops are KGHSH and LQKENI. Sorted unstimulated T cells and proliferating T cells recovered from mixed lymphocyte reactions underwent TCRbeta CDR3 sequencing. Fresh whole blood from fewer than 11 HLA-typed healthy donors was used to isolate PBMCs. Library preparation was by the immunoSEQ multiplex PCR assay. The deep sequencing platform assayed around 10^5 TCR templates per sample. Genomic DNA extracted from sorted T cells was the material used for TCRbeta CDR3 sequencing. Per the authors' processing: Clonal analysis of TCRbeta CDR3 data was done in the R programming language. Unstimulated samples were compared with post-reaction CFSE-low samples to define alloreactive CD4+ and CD8+ clones. By matching sequences to the repertoires of sorted unstimulated Treg and non-Treg cells, each alloreactive CD4+ clone was assigned a regulatory or non-regulatory origin. Here the immuneACCESS table is served through TCRdb, limited to in-frame sequences with V and J called. Missing clones are a known gap in these copies; in checked studies unresolved V genes cover under half, and the rest lacks a known reason. V and J calls and clone size are given by that table; D and trimming were obtained from the DNA. The sample yields 75,000 to 95,000 clones; about nine tenths were counted once. Approximately 15% of the sample is held by the ten biggest clonotypes.

The sample originates from a study of siplizumab effects on memory and regulatory T cells (dated by TCRdb to the late 2010s). In the study overall: The study examined how the anti-CD2 antibody siplizumab affects alloreactive T-cell subsets in allogeneic mixed lymphocyte reactions built from human PBMCs. Study-level results and caveats: Whether proliferating Tregs from siplizumab cultures were suppressive was not functionally confirmed. For roughly 75-96% of proliferating CD4+ or CD8+ clones, no naive or memory phenotype could be assigned. Compared with memory T cells, unstimulated naive T cells appeared more diverse, and naive cells seemed to make a substantial contribution to the alloresponse. Because sequences at frequencies below about 10^-5 were poorly captured, only a minor fraction of alloreactive clones could be mapped back to unstimulated subsets. The cumulative frequency of alloreactive sequences traceable to unstimulated CD4+ memory T cells was significantly reduced by siplizumab. Among mappable alloreactive CD4+ clones, the Treg-derived fraction averaged approximately 66% with siplizumab versus 25% to 30% in control reactions.

The sequencing sample was made of CD4+ T cells sorted from blood. The chain couples TRBV18 to TRBJ1-6; TRBD1 could be the D gene, as 5 bases match. The TCR originated in a human donor in good health. At the DNA level, the sequence is TGTGCCAGCCGTAAATCGGGCGAGGGGAATTCACCCCTCCACTTT. Its coded protein is CASRKSGEGNSPLHF.